The sequence of this TCR beta chain was determined in a study of blood T cells in healthy people across ages. A J-beta primer mix and a sample-barcoded 5' primer were used in a second PCR of roughly 6 to 11 cycles. Each of the cDNA molecules was tagged by a template-switch adaptor with 12 random nucleotides. TCRdb used MiXCR to reprocess the 5' RACE reads, holding one entry per CDR3 protein. The top ten hold approximately 7.9% of the sample, which has over a million distinct CDR3 sequences, approximately 42% seen once. CDR1 is MDHEN, CDR2 SYDVKM, per germline. The CDR3 is 13 amino acids. V gave up 0 bases and J gave up 2 bases, with 4 bases separating them.

The specimen sequenced was blood. V gene TRBV28 combines with J gene TRBJ1-1; D not resolved. The clonotype was recovered from a woman between 18 and 29 years old in good health. CDR3 sequence: CASSLWDNTEAFF. The DNA of the CDR3 is TGTGCCAGCAGTTTATGGGATAACACTGAAGCTTTCTTT.